The 7 T cell receptor beta chains below come from one sample, sequenced in a study of CD8+ T cells in alopecia areata (dated by TCRdb to 2017 to 2018). The library was prepared using the immunoSEQ multiplex PCR assay. RNA was extracted from all samples and reverse transcribed into cDNA, which served as template for TCR sequencing. As stored in TCRdb, this immuneACCESS dataset retains in-frame rearrangements with V and J assigned. A fraction of the clones does not appear; measured against another copy, unresolved V genes explain less than half of the discrepancy, and the remainder lacks a known reason. The sample table lists 150,000 to 200,000 clones, 51% of them with a count of one. About a tenth of the sample goes to the ten largest clones. The sample's treatment or condition label, in plain terms: oral pan-JAK inhibitor, 5-10 mg twice daily. This material consisted of CD8+ T cells sorted from blood, taken around week 54, from a patient treated with tofacitinib. The receptors derive from a human donor with alopecia areata.

The chain has TRBV4-1 and TRBJ2-5; D is unclear. Germline lookup yields CDR1 MGHRA and CDR2 YSYEKL. CDR3 size: 13 residues. Trimming pared 3 bases from V and 3 bases from J, leaving 8 bases between. CDR3 bases: TGCGCCAGCAGCCATGACGCAGAAGAGACCCAGTACTTC. Protein product: CASSHDAEETQYF.

V is TRBV6-5 and J is TRBJ2-7, with 9 bases matching TRBD1. Germline CDR1 reads MNHEY; CDR2 reads SVGAGI. The CDR3 is made up of 15 amino acids. Trimming removed 6 bases from V and 3 bases from J; junction bases left unmatched: 9. The CDR3 DNA sequence: TGTGCCAGCAGCCGCTCCGGGACAGGGCGCTACGAGCAGTACTTC. Its protein product is CASSRSGTGRYEQYF.

This chain uses TRBV9 with TRBJ1-5; D gene ambiguous. This CDR3 comprises 13 residues. V shed 1 base and J shed 5 bases, with 7 bases lying between them. Germline V CDR1 and CDR2: SGDLS, YYNGEE. This chain's CDR3 is CASSVWPDQPQHF. The CDR3 region has the DNA TGTGCCAGCAGCGTATGGCCCGATCAGCCCCAGCATTTT.

The genes are TRBV5-1 and TRBJ2-7; D uncertain. CDR1 and CDR2 from the germline V gene are SGHRS and YFSETQ. V lost 3 bases and J lost 8, with 12 bases in between. The CDR3 is made up of 12 amino acids. CDR3: CASSWPGPQQYF. The CDR3 DNA reads as TGCGCCAGCAGCTGGCCGGGCCCCCAGCAGTACTTC.

DNA of the CDR3: TGTGCCAGCAGCCCATGGACAAGCCTAACCTATGGCTACACCTTC. This gives the protein CASSPWTSLTYGYTF. The rearrangement links TRBV7-2 to TRBJ1-2; a weak D match, TRBD1 (5 bases). Trimming removed 5 bases from V and 4 bases from J, with 17 bases in between. This CDR3 spans 15 amino acids. CDR1 and CDR2 from the germline V gene are SGHTA and FQGNSA.

DNA for the CDR3: TGTGCCAGCAGCTTCTGGCAGGATGGGGCAGATACGCAGTATTTT. Translated, it gives CASSFWQDGADTQYF. The rearrangement joins TRBV7-9 to TRBJ2-3, with unresolved D. The V end lost 3 bases, the J end lost 4 bases, and 14 bases lay between the germline ends. Germline CDR1 is SEHNR and CDR2 is FQNEAQ (reference sequence). The CDR3 length is 15 residues.

V and J are TRBV6-5 and TRBJ1-5, with 9 bases lining up with TRBD1. The CDR3 has 14 residues. V shed 6 bases, J shed 6 bases, and the junction held 6 bases outside the gene matches. The germline V gene encodes CDR1 MNHEY and CDR2 SVGAGI. The CDR3 region has the DNA TGTGCCAGCAGCCCAGGACAGGGGCTTCAGCCCCAGCATTTT. This sequence encodes CASSPGQGLQPQHF.